These 17 T cell receptor beta chains came from one sample sequenced in a study of blood T cell repertoires in COVID-19. Here immunoSEQ multiplex PCR was the method, and the copy in TCRdb shows in-frame clones only, minus some. Of around 110,000 clones listed, less than 95% are singletons. Sequenced: peripheral blood. The origin of the receptors is a human donor with active COVID-19. The donor label of this sample is uncertain.

J is TRBJ1-3 and V is TRBV28; D is possibly TRBD1 (6 bases). With 8 bases removed from V and 3 bases from J, the gap between germline ends came to 17 bases. CDR1 and CDR2 (germline): MDHEN, SYDVKM. The CDR3 contains 15 residues. This chain's CDR3 is CASRFRGSGGNTIYF. CDR3 DNA sequence: TGTGCCAGCCGATTCAGGGGTAGTGGTGGAAACACCATATATTTT.

The chain links TRBV5-1 to TRBJ1-4; D is undetermined. In germline, CDR1 is SGHRS, CDR2 YFSETQ. The CDR3 is 14 amino acids. Trimming pared 0 bases from V and 6 bases from J, leaving 9 bases between. CDR3 nucleotides: TGCGCCAGCAGCTTGGGGCGGCTAGATGAAAAACTGTTTTTT. Protein: CASSLGRLDEKLFF. Full variable domain (remainder filled in from reference TRBV5-1 and TRBJ1-4): KAGVTQTPRYLIKTRGQQVTLSCSPISGHRSVSWYQQTPGQGLQFLFEYFSETQRNKGNFPGRFSGRQFSNSRSEMNVSTLELGDSALYLCASSLGRLDEKLFFGSGTQLSVL.

The chain joins TRBV5-6 to TRBJ2-1; D not certain. The CDR3 loop spans 14 amino acids. V was cut by 2 bases and J by 7 bases, with 13 bases left in between. CDR1 and CDR2 from the germline V gene are SGHDT and YYEEEE. This CDR3 reads CASSFNRLSNEQFF. CDR3 DNA: TGTGCCAGCAGCTTTAATCGGTTGTCGAATGAGCAGTTCTTC.

This chain links TRBV2 with TRBJ2-5, with D perhaps TRBD2 (5 bases). V lost 4 bases to trimming and J lost 4 bases, with 13 bases between them. CDR3 length: 14 amino acids. CDR1 is SNHLY and CDR2 is FYNNEI in the germline V gene. The CDR3 nucleotides read TGTGCCAGCAGTGGAGTGGTTCGGGGAGAGACCCAGTACTTC. Its protein is CASSGVVRGETQYF.

The chain recombines TRBV5-4 with TRBJ2-7; D is uncertain. The V end lost 1 base, the J end lost 5 bases, and 4 bases lay between the germline ends. The CDR3 is 11 amino acids. Germline V gene data show CDR1 as SGHNT and CDR2 as YYREEE (reference sequence). The CDR3 DNA reads TGTGCCAGCAGCTTGAATAACGAGCAGTACTTC. Translation: CASSLNNEQYF.

The V and J genes are TRBV19 and TRBJ1-1; the D gene is possibly TRBD1 (5 bases). The CDR3 extends over 14 amino acids. Germline V gene data show CDR1 as LNHDA and CDR2 as SQIVND (reference sequence). Trimming removed 3 bases from V and 2 bases from J, with 10 bases in between. CDR3 coding DNA: TGTGCCAGTAGTATTGTACAGGCCAACACTGAAGCTTTCTTT. Its translation is CASSIVQANTEAFF.

This rearrangement joins TRBV7-2 to TRBJ1-4, with D uncertain. Germline values: CDR1 SGHTA, CDR2 FQGNSA. The CDR3 covers 15 residues. V was pared by 1 base and J by 7 bases, with 13 bases between. CDR3 sequence reads: CASSLDRSRSEKLFF. The CDR3 bases are TGTGCCAGCAGCTTAGACCGATCGAGGAGTGAAAAACTGTTTTTT. The full variable domain, with the rest looked up from reference TRBV7-2 and TRBJ1-4, is GAGVSQSPSNKVTEKGKDVELRCDPISGHTALYWYRQSLGQGLEFLIYFQGNSAPDKSGLPSDRFSAERTGGSVSTLTIQRTQQEDSAVYLCASSLDRSRSEKLFFGSGTQLSVL.

J is TRBJ2-5 and V is TRBV19; 7 nucleotides line up with TRBD2. The V gene end was trimmed by 3 bases and the J gene end by 5 bases; junction bases not matched to a gene: 3. There are 13 residues in the CDR3. The germline CDR1 and CDR2 sequences are LNHDA and SQIVND (reference sequence). For the CDR3, the DNA is TGTGCCAGTAGTATTCTCGGGGGGGAGACCCAGTACTTC. It is translated as CASSILGGETQYF.

The gene calls are TRBV18 and TRBJ1-5, with TRBD1 identical over 7 bases. Trimming removed 1 base from V and 2 bases from J; junction bases left unmatched: 2. CDR1 and CDR2 (germline): KGHSH, LQKENI. The length of the CDR3 is 15 residues. CDR3 region: CASSPLGQGNQPQHF. In nucleotides, the CDR3 is TGTGCCAGCTCACCACTAGGACAGGGCAATCAGCCCCAGCATTTT.

The chain recombines TRBV6-5 with TRBJ1-2; TRBD1 matches 8 bases. Germline CDR1 reads MNHEY; CDR2 reads SVGAGI. This CDR3 spans 14 amino acids. J gave up 0 bases and V 6 bases, and 3 bases lay outside the gene matches. The CDR3 region has the DNA TGTGCCAGCAGGAGACAGGGGCCTAACTATGGCTACACCTTC. Translating it yields CASRRQGPNYGYTF.

V and J are TRBV7-2 and TRBJ2-1; TRBD2 is a possible D gene (6 bases). CDR1 and CDR2 from the germline V gene are SGHTA and FQGNSA. This CDR3 is 16 amino acids long. Trimming pared 4 bases from V and 3 bases from J, leaving 16 bases between. The CDR3 coding sequence is TGTGCCAGCAGCTGGTGGAGGGGCAGGGACTACAATGAGCAGTTCTTC. Translating it yields CASSWWRGRDYNEQFF. The full variable domain, rest sourced from reference TRBV7-2 and TRBJ2-1, is GAGVSQSPSNKVTEKGKDVELRCDPISGHTALYWYRQSLGQGLEFLIYFQGNSAPDKSGLPSDRFSAERTGGSVSTLTIQRTQQEDSAVYLCASSWWRGRDYNEQFFGPGTRLTVL.

The chain carries TRBV28 and TRBJ1-2, with TRBD1 matching 8 bases. The junction had 9 bases not matched to a gene; V was cut back by 5 bases and J by 7 bases. The CDR3 is 14 residues long. Germline CDR1 is MDHEN and CDR2 is SYDVKM. The CDR3 DNA follows: TGTGCCAGCAGTCTACCTGGACAGGGAAGTGGCTACACCTTC. This codes for CASSLPGQGSGYTF.

This chain joins TRBV11-2 and TRBJ2-7; the match to TRBD1 covers 9 bases. Germline CDR1 SGHAT, CDR2 FQNNGV. V gave up 6 bases and J gave up 2 bases; unmatched junction bases: 5. The CDR3 has 14 residues. CDR3 protein: CASSVTGGPYEQYF. The CDR3 DNA reads as TGTGCCAGCAGTGTAACAGGGGGCCCCTACGAGCAGTACTTC.

This clone was seen just once. The chain combines TRBV15 with TRBJ1-6; D gene ambiguous. Germline loops: CDR1 LNHNV, CDR2 YYDKDF (reference sequence). Trimming took 1 base from V and 6 from J, leaving 16 bases between them. This CDR3 region has 17 residues. CDR3 protein: CATSRGARGHGNSPLHF. The CDR3 region has the DNA TGTGCCACCAGCAGAGGAGCCAGAGGTCATGGTAATTCACCCCTCCACTTT.

This chain links TRBV4-3 with TRBJ2-7; TRBD1 aligns across 8 bases. J gave up 0 bases and V 0 bases, and 7 bases lay outside the gene matches. The CDR3 has 17 residues. Germline V lookup: CDR1 LGHNA, CDR2 YSLEER. CDR3 sequence: CASSQDSTGGNSYEQYF. CDR3 nucleotide sequence: TGCGCCAGCAGCCAAGATTCCACAGGGGGGAACTCCTACGAGCAGTACTTC.

The V and J genes are TRBV9 and TRBJ1-1; TRBD1 might be the D (6 bases). The V end lost 0 bases, the J end lost 8 bases, and 8 bases lay between the germline ends. The germline CDR1 and CDR2 sequences are SGDLS and YYNGEE. This CDR3 is built from 12 residues. The CDR3 bases are TGTGCCAGCAGCGTAGGGACAGCAGAAGCTTTCTTT. It specifies CASSVGTAEAFF.

The V gene is TRBV6-6, the J gene TRBJ1-1; tentatively, D is TRBD1 (6 bases). Germline V gene data show CDR1 as MNHNY and CDR2 as SVGAGI (reference sequence). The CDR3 has 15 amino acids. V was pared by 1 base and J by 6 bases, with 15 bases between. The CDR3 bases are TGTGCCAGCAGTTACTACGGGGGGGCGAGGGCTGAAGCTTTCTTT. Its translation: CASSYYGGARAEAFF.